The 17 T cell receptor beta chains below were found in one sample sequenced in a study of immune heterogeneity within non-small cell lung tumors. TCR beta CDR3 was amplified by multiplex PCR, first round about 10 cycles, 32 V and 13 J primers. From the multiplex PCR reads, TCRdb called clonotypes with MiXCR, one entry per CDR3 protein. The repertoire includes a few thousand distinct CDR3 sequences, approximately 25% of them detected once, and 9% to 15% sits in the top ten. The starting template was genomic DNA from bulk tumor, roughly 610 ng per sample. During surgery, several far-apart biopsies were obtained from every primary tumor. Each patient presented with untreated, newly diagnosed non-small cell lung cancer and received curative surgery. Input material: lung tumor tissue. The receptor set was obtained from a man aged 60 to 75 with non-small cell lung cancer.

This clonotype is deemed medium-sized. The genes are TRBV7-2 and TRBJ1-6; a possible D gene is TRBD1 (5 bases). The CDR3 has 18 residues. CDR1 and CDR2 (germline): SGHTA, FQGNSA. V gave up 1 base and J gave up 0 bases, with 13 bases separating them. The CDR3 reads CASSLEGRRSSYNSPLHF. The CDR3 DNA follows: TGTGCCAGCAGCTTAGAGGGGAGAAGGAGCTCCTATAATTCACCCCTCCACTTT.

The chain couples TRBV6-1 to TRBJ2-7, with TRBD1 matching 7 bases. Germline V lookup: CDR1 MNHNS, CDR2 SASEGT. With 10 bases clipped from V and 2 bases from J, the junction kept 14 bases outside the gene matches. This CDR3 has 15 amino acids. CDR3 in amino acids: CATRGATGTTYEQYF. CDR3 DNA: TGTGCCACCCGGGGTGCGACAGGGACGACCTACGAGCAGTACTTC.

About this clonotype: Given a much more abundant clone one base away, this may be a read error. The chain has TRBV11-2 and TRBJ2-7; D uncertain. Germline V gene lookup returns CDR1 SGHAT and CDR2 FQNNGV. V lost 5 bases to trimming and J lost 1 base, with 12 bases between them. There are 14 residues in the CDR3. The CDR3 DNA reads TGTGCCAGCAGCCGACGGGCAGGTTCCTACGAGCAGTACTTC. As protein: CASSRRAGSYEQYF. Based on the CDR3 plus reference TRBV11-2 and TRBJ2-7, the full variable domain is EAGVAQSPRYKIIEKRQSVAFWCNPISGHATLYWYQQILGQGPKLLIQFQNNGVVDDSQLPKDRFSAERLKGVDSTLKIQPAKLEDSAVYLCASSRRAGSYEQYFGPGTRLTVT.

This clonotype was counted only a few times. The gene calls are TRBV7-9 and TRBJ2-4; 11 bases match TRBD2. Per the germline V gene, CDR1 is SEHNR and CDR2 is FQNEAQ (reference sequence). The V segment lost 5 bases and the J segment 2 bases; nucleotides outside the gene matches: 5. There are 16 residues in the CDR3. This CDR3 is CASSPTSGNTKNIQYF. The CDR3 nucleotides are TGTGCCAGCAGCCCGACTAGCGGGAACACCAAAAACATTCAGTACTTC.

Only a few counts were recorded for this clonotype. The rearrangement uses TRBV27 and TRBJ1-5; TRBD1 matches at 9 bases. Germline CDR1 and CDR2: MNHEY and SMNVEV (reference sequence). The trim removed 5 bases at V and 5 bases at J, leaving 4 bases unmatched. There are 14 residues in the CDR3. CDR3 sequence reads: CASSKDRGYQPQHF. CDR3 in DNA: TGTGCCAGCAGTAAGGACAGGGGTTATCAGCCCCAGCATTTT.

This clonotype showed up just a few times. The conserved phenylalanine or tryptophan is not found at the CDR3 terminus, so this likely reflects a read error. The CDR3 is CASSPGTGGWETQYL. In nucleotides, the CDR3 is TGTGCCAGCAGCCCTGGGACAGGGGGTTGGGAGACCCAGTACTTA. The chain joins TRBV25-1 to TRBJ2-5, with TRBD1 identical over 11 bases. Germline-derived CDR1 and CDR2 are MGHDK and SYGVNS. Losses at the gene ends were 6 bases for V and 5 bases for J; bases not matched to a gene: 8. The CDR3 length is 15 residues.

This clonotype qualifies as medium-sized. The rearrangement uses TRBV30 and TRBJ2-7, with D perhaps TRBD2 (6 bases). Germline assignment: CDR1 GTSNPN and CDR2 SVGIG (reference sequence). V lost 1 base to trimming and J lost 2 bases, with 15 bases between them. This CDR3 region has 15 residues. CDR3 protein: CAWSAQSGVTYEQYF. CDR3 DNA: TGTGCCTGGAGTGCCCAATCGGGAGTCACCTACGAGCAGTACTTC.

V is TRBV28 and J is TRBJ2-1; 9 nucleotides align to TRBD1. Germline V gene data show CDR1 as MDHEN and CDR2 as SYDVKM. This CDR3 region has 15 residues. V dropped 7 bases and J dropped 6; count of bases not matched to a gene: 10. The CDR3 region is CASTSSGDRVNEQFF. CDR3 DNA sequence: TGTGCCAGCACCTCATCAGGGGACAGGGTCAATGAGCAGTTCTTC.

Turning to this clonotype: One end of the junction fails to match germline, which may point to a read error. The chain couples TRBV6-2 or TRBV6-3 to TRBJ1-2; tentatively, D is TRBD1 (5 bases). The germline gives CDR1 MNHEY, CDR2 SVGEGT. This CDR3 is built from 18 residues. The CDR3 DNA follows: TGTGCCAGAAGTTACTCCACAGTGCGGGTCCCCGGGGGAAATGGCTACACCTTC. Protein sequence: CARSYSTVRVPGGNGYTF.

By proportion, this clonotype is medium-sized (0.01 to 0.1%). This chain joins TRBV19 and TRBJ2-3; 7 bases align to TRBD1. This CDR3 has 15 amino acids. CDR1 and CDR2 from the germline V gene are LNHDA and SQIVND (reference sequence). V shed 6 bases, J shed 0 bases, and the junction held 6 bases outside the gene matches. CDR3: CASRKGQTSTDTQYF. DNA of the CDR3: TGTGCCAGTAGAAAGGGACAGACAAGCACAGATACGCAGTATTTT.

This clonotype was counted between two and nine times. V usage is TRBV20-1 and J usage is TRBJ1-1; 7 bases fit TRBD1. Germline-derived CDR1 and CDR2 are DFQATT and SNEGSKA (reference sequence). The CDR3 consists of 14 residues. Trimming removed 4 bases from V and 2 bases from J; junction bases left unmatched: 7. CDR3 sequence: CSAKPGQLNTEAFF. In nucleotides, the CDR3 is TGCAGTGCTAAACCGGGACAGTTAAACACTGAAGCTTTCTTT.

This clonotype appeared a few times. The chain links TRBV5-1 to TRBJ1-4, with 7 bases lining up with TRBD1. This CDR3 contains 13 residues. After removal of 4 bases from V and 7 bases from J, the junction contained 4 bases not matched to a gene. Germline CDR1 reads SGHRS; CDR2 reads YFSETQ. The CDR3 sequence: CASSQTGSEKLFF. DNA for the CDR3: TGCGCCAGCAGCCAGACAGGGTCTGAAAAACTGTTTTTT.

The chain combines TRBV12-5 with TRBJ2-3, with D perhaps TRBD2 (6 bases). The germline V gene has CDR1 LGHNT and CDR2 FRNRAP. The CDR3 is made up of 12 amino acids. The germline V and J ends were trimmed by 3 bases and 8 bases, with 9 bases remaining between them. The CDR3 region has the DNA TGTGCTAGTGGTTTCCAGGGAGGTACGCAGTATTTT. Its protein product is CASGFQGGTQYF.

In this sample, this clonotype turned up a few times. The V call is TRBV30, the J call TRBJ2-3, with D perhaps assigned TRBD1 or TRBD2 (6 bases each). Trimming removed 5 bases from V and 11 bases from J, with 20 bases in between. From germline, CDR1 is GTSNPN and CDR2 SVGIG (reference sequence). The CDR3 contains 13 residues. In DNA, the CDR3 is TGTGCCTGGGCAGGGGATGCCGGGGGACGGCAGTATTTT. Protein product: CAWAGDAGGRQYF.

The CDR3 nucleotides read TGCGCCAGCAGCCGGGAGACAGGGGAGGGCTATGGCTACACCTTC. Translated, it gives CASSRETGEGYGYTF. The chain joins TRBV5-1 to TRBJ1-2, with 8 positions matching TRBD1. This CDR3 is 15 amino acids long. The V segment lost 4 bases and the J segment 4 bases; nucleotides outside the gene matches: 9. The germline gives CDR1 SGHRS, CDR2 YFSETQ.

J is TRBJ2-2 and V is TRBV4-3; TRBD1 aligns across 7 bases. J lost 6 bases, V lost 4 bases, and 2 bases had no gene match. The CDR3 covers 13 residues. Germline assignment: CDR1 LGHNA and CDR2 YSLEER. CDR3 amino acids: CASSLQGAGELFF. The DNA for the CDR3 is TGCGCCAGCAGCCTCCAGGGGGCCGGGGAGCTGTTTTTT.

This clonotype came up a few times. The chain uses TRBV28 and TRBJ2-3, with 10 bases lining up with TRBD1. CDR3 length equals 16 residues. The junction had 8 bases not matched to a gene; V was cut back by 6 bases and J by 2 bases. Per germline, CDR1 MDHEN and CDR2 SYDVKM. The DNA of the CDR3 is TGTGCCAGCAGCCGGGACAGGGGACCATACACAGATACGCAGTATTTT. Protein product: CASSRDRGPYTDTQYF.